This T cell receptor beta chain was found in a study of cytomegalovirus exposure and HLA in healthy donors. The CDR3 has 15 residues. Germline-derived CDR1 and CDR2 are MGHRA and YSYEKL. The ends lost 2 bases at V and 4 bases at J; junction bases unmatched: 4. PCR primers comprised 60 Vbeta and 13 Jbeta primers. Only in-frame clones appear in the TCRdb table, and some are missing; sequencing was by immunoSEQ multiplex PCR. The sample shows about 190,000 clones, more than 65% of them seen only once. The chain links TRBV4-1 to TRBJ2-7; 11 bases agree with TRBD2. The TCR comes from a woman aged 25 to 45 in good health and CMV-seropositive. Source material: PBMCs. CDR3 DNA sequence: TGCGCCAGCAGCCAAACTAGCGGGAGTCTTTACGAGCAGTACTTC. It encodes CASSQTSGSLYEQYF.